What follows are 26 T cell receptor beta chains derived from one specimen sequenced in a study of cytomegalovirus exposure and HLA in healthy donors. 60 Vbeta and 13 Jbeta primers were used in PCR. The method was immunoSEQ multiplex PCR; TCRdb's version includes in-frame clones alone and lacks a portion of them. The top ten clones hold roughly 13% of a sample with roughly 120,000 clones, around 77% of them seen once. The sequenced sample consisted of PBMCs. The source is a woman in her thirties or forties in good health and CMV-seropositive.

The chain combines TRBV27 with TRBJ2-1; 12 bases match TRBD2. The CDR3 contains 15 residues. The V and J ends lost 5 bases and 12 bases, in that order; junction bases with no gene match: 11. CDR1 MNHEY and CDR2 SMNVEV come from the germline V gene (reference sequence). In nucleotides, the CDR3 is TGTGCCAGCAGTCCAGGACTAGCGGGGTCCCAGGGGCAGTTCTTC. This gives the protein CASSPGLAGSQGQFF.

The gene calls are TRBV2 and TRBJ2-7; 10 bases agree with TRBD2. The junction had 6 bases not matched to a gene; V was cut back by 7 bases and J by 0 bases. There are 15 residues in the CDR3. Germline loops: CDR1 SNHLY, CDR2 FYNNEI. The CDR3 loop is CASTGLAESSYEQYF. CDR3 in DNA: TGTGCCAGCACCGGACTAGCGGAGAGCTCCTACGAGCAGTACTTC.

With regard to this clone: A read error may produce the germline difference seen at one junction end. This sequence joins TRBV28 and TRBJ1-5, with D tentatively TRBD1 (6 bases). Germline CDR1 MDHEN, CDR2 SYDVKM. CDR3 length: 16 residues. DNA of the CDR3: TGTGTCAGCAGCCAAAGGGGGATAGGTGGCAATCAGCCCCAGCATTTT. Protein product: CVSSQRGIGGNQPQHF.

V gene TRBV5-1 combines with J gene TRBJ2-3; TRBD1 aligns across 7 bases. The germline V gene encodes CDR1 SGHRS and CDR2 YFSETQ. Trimming removed 0 bases from V and 0 bases from J; junction bases left unmatched: 1. The CDR3 is made up of 15 amino acids. The CDR3 DNA reads TGCGCCAGCAGCTTGGAGGGGGCTAGCACAGATACGCAGTATTTT. Protein sequence: CASSLEGASTDTQYF.

The CDR3 is CASSSGITEAFF. For the CDR3, the DNA is TGTGCCAGCAGCTCCGGGATAACTGAAGCTTTCTTT. V and J are TRBV7-9 and TRBJ1-1, with D unresolved. With 4 bases removed from V and 5 bases from J, the gap between germline ends came to 8 bases. The CDR3 runs 12 residues. Germline loops: CDR1 SEHNR, CDR2 FQNEAQ (reference sequence).

This clone came up a few times. The chain uses TRBV6-1 and TRBJ1-5, with D perhaps TRBD1 (5 bases). Germline V lookup: CDR1 MNHNS, CDR2 SASEGT. This CDR3 contains 15 residues. V lost 4 bases and J lost 5, with 15 bases in between. The CDR3 DNA reads TGTGCCAGCAGTGCCTTCAGTTGGGGGGATCAGCCCCAGCATTTT. Its translation: CASSAFSWGDQPQHF.

This rearrangement joins TRBV9 to TRBJ2-1; TRBD2 matches at 9 bases. The J segment lost 14 bases and the V segment lost 4 bases, leaving 16 bases of the junction unmatched. The germline V gene encodes CDR1 SGDLS and CDR2 YYNGEE. The CDR3 runs to 15 residues. The CDR3 sequence: CASSSLAGVGSREFF. In nucleotides, the CDR3 is TGTGCCAGCAGCAGCTTAGCGGGAGTAGGATCTCGGGAGTTCTTC.

V usage is TRBV6-1 and J usage is TRBJ1-1, with TRBD1 identical over 7 bases. Looked up from germline, CDR1 is MNHNS and CDR2 is SASEGT. V dropped 5 bases and J dropped 1; count of bases not matched to a gene: 4. The CDR3 is made up of 14 amino acids. In nucleotides, the CDR3 is TGTGCCAGCAGTACTTACAGGGGGAACACTGAAGCTTTCTTT. Protein: CASSTYRGNTEAFF.

The chain links TRBV6-1 to TRBJ2-7, with D maybe TRBD1 (5 bases). V lost 3 bases and J 0 bases, leaving 15 bases between the germline ends. Germline CDR1 MNHNS, CDR2 SASEGT. The CDR3 runs to 16 residues. As DNA, the CDR3 is TGTGCCAGCAGTGACGCAACTTTGGACATCTCCTACGAGCAGTACTTC. Translated, it gives CASSDATLDISYEQYF.

The chain joins TRBV10-1 to TRBJ2-7; TRBD1 aligns across 9 bases. Trimming took 4 bases from V and 2 from J; bases not matched to a gene: 0. Germline V gives CDR1 WNHNN, CDR2 SYGVQD (reference sequence). The CDR3 extends over 13 amino acids. The CDR3 DNA reads TGCGCCAGCAGTGGACAGGGGGCCTACGAGCAGTACTTC. The encoded protein is CASSGQGAYEQYF.

The V and J genes are TRBV5-1 and TRBJ2-3, with D tentatively TRBD2 (6 bases). This CDR3 has 15 amino acids. The V gene's germline CDR1 is SGHRS and CDR2 YFSETQ. The V and J ends lost 3 bases and 6 bases respectively, with 17 bases between them. The CDR3 DNA reads as TGCGCCAGCAGCTCTGGGACTCCGCCGGGGGATACGCAGTATTTT. Translating it yields CASSSGTPPGDTQYF.

The chain combines TRBV6-6 with TRBJ2-3; D might be TRBD1 (7 bases). The V gene's germline CDR1 is MNHNY and CDR2 SVGAGI (reference sequence). V dropped 2 bases and J dropped 1 base, with 10 bases sitting between them. This CDR3 has 15 amino acids. The CDR3 sequence is CASSYQGGGTDTQYF. The DNA of the CDR3 is TGTGCCAGCAGTTACCAGGGGGGTGGCACAGATACGCAGTATTTT.

This chain links TRBV5-6 with TRBJ2-1; D is unresolved. The germline V and J ends were trimmed by 2 bases and 7 bases, with 7 bases remaining between them. The CDR3 covers 12 residues. CDR1 is SGHDT, CDR2 YYEEEE, per germline. The CDR3 DNA follows: TGTGCCAGCAGCTTCGGGTTGAATGAGCAGTTCTTC. Its protein product is CASSFGLNEQFF.

The J gene is TRBJ1-1, the V gene TRBV30, with D maybe TRBD1 (6 bases). Germline loops: CDR1 GTSNPN, CDR2 SVGIG (reference sequence). CDR3 size: 14 residues. V shed 1 base and J shed 1 base, with 10 bases lying between them. The CDR3 here is CAWSGDRRNTEAFF. CDR3 DNA: TGTGCCTGGAGTGGCGACAGGAGGAACACTGAAGCTTTCTTT.

The V gene is TRBV25-1, the J gene TRBJ2-1, with D hard to call. In germline, CDR1 is MGHDK, CDR2 SYGVNS. The CDR3 is 15 residues long. Trimming removed 3 bases at V and 1 base at J, with 10 bases between. The CDR3 sequence is CASSDRRVSYNEQFF. CDR3 nucleotides: TGTGCCAGCAGTGACCGTCGGGTGTCCTACAATGAGCAGTTCTTC.

This clone has more than one count but fewer than ten. The chain couples TRBV28 to TRBJ1-2; 10 bases map to TRBD1. CDR1 and CDR2 from the germline V gene are MDHEN and SYDVKM. Trimming cost V 5 bases and J 7 bases; bases outside gene matches: 10. The CDR3 spans 15 residues. CDR3 sequence (DNA): TGTGCCAGCAGTCCCACCCTTGGGACAGGGGTTGGCTACACCTTC. Protein product: CASSPTLGTGVGYTF.

J is TRBJ1-4 and V is TRBV5-1; 7 bases line up with TRBD1. The CDR3 contains 15 residues. Germline CDR1 is SGHRS and CDR2 is YFSETQ. Trimming at V came to 4 bases and at J to 8 bases, leaving 11 bases not matched to a gene. CDR3 coding DNA: TGCGCCAGCAGCCTCGAAAACAGGGGCGAGGAAAAACTGTTTTTT. It codes for CASSLENRGEEKLFF.

The chain joins TRBV30 to TRBJ2-5; 12 bases align to TRBD2. The J call is uncertain, as TRBJ2-7 better fits the DNA end. Per the germline V gene, CDR1 is GTSNPN and CDR2 is SVGIG (reference sequence). The CDR3 has 13 amino acids. The CDR3 DNA is TGTGCCTGGAAGACTAGCGGGGGCCACGAGCAGTACTTC. It specifies CAWKTSGGHEQYF.

The rearrangement uses TRBV6-1 and TRBJ1-2; D gene unclear. The CDR3 is 15 residues long. With 6 bases removed from V and 4 bases from J, the gap between germline ends came to 18 bases. In germline, CDR1 is MNHNS, CDR2 SASEGT. CDR3 protein: CASSGLVTSSYGYTF. CDR3 in DNA: TGTGCCAGCAGCGGGTTAGTCACCTCCTCCTATGGCTACACCTTC.

The chain is built from TRBV7-9 and TRBJ2-2; tentative D call: TRBD2 (6 bases). Germline V CDR1 and CDR2: SEHNR, FQNEAQ (reference sequence). V was cut by 6 bases and J by 6 bases, with 23 bases left in between. The CDR3 runs 17 residues. This chain's CDR3 is CASSRRLAFVSAGELFF. CDR3 in DNA: TGTGCCAGCAGTCGGCGCCTAGCGTTTGTTTCGGCCGGGGAGCTGTTTTTT.

The chain links TRBV5-1 to TRBJ2-5; 8 bases agree with TRBD2. The CDR3 extends over 13 amino acids. Germline CDR1 is SGHRS and CDR2 is YFSETQ. The junction had 4 bases not matched to a gene; V was cut back by 5 bases and J by 4 bases. CDR3 amino acids: CASRPGGPETQYF. The DNA for the CDR3 is TGCGCCAGCAGGCCGGGAGGGCCAGAGACCCAGTACTTC.

This CDR3 is CLNVPTVPYEQYF. CDR3 bases: TGCCTGAACGTCCCGACAGTTCCTTACGAGCAGTACTTC. The chain recombines TRBV10-1 with TRBJ2-7, with a tentative D call TRBD1 (5 bases). From germline, CDR1 is WNHNN and CDR2 SYGVQD (reference sequence). The CDR3 extends over 13 amino acids.

The chain uses TRBV2 and TRBJ2-1; possibly TRBD1 for D (6 bases). CDR3 length: 12 amino acids. Germline lookup yields CDR1 SNHLY and CDR2 FYNNEI. The V gene lost 6 bases and the J gene lost 7 bases, with 10 bases spanning the gap. CDR3 sequence reads: CASRVGGNEQFF. The CDR3 DNA reads TGTGCCAGCAGGGTAGGGGGAAATGAGCAGTTCTTC.

The chain combines TRBV6-6 with TRBJ2-1; TRBD2 aligns across 11 bases. Germline loops: CDR1 MNHNY, CDR2 SVGAGI (reference sequence). This CDR3 region has 15 residues. Trimming took 0 bases from V and 8 from J; bases not matched to a gene: 3. Written as DNA, the CDR3 is TGTGCCAGCAGTTACTCTAGCGGGAGGGGCGATGAGCAGTTCTTC. It codes for CASSYSSGRGDEQFF.

In this sample, this clone turned up once. This sequence joins TRBV30 and TRBJ2-7, with TRBD2 matching over 7 bases. This CDR3 region has 14 residues. Germline V gene lookup returns CDR1 GTSNPN and CDR2 SVGIG (reference sequence). V was pared by 3 bases and J by 3 bases, with 8 bases of the junction left unmatched. The CDR3 nucleotides are TGTGCCTGGAGACGGGGACTATCAAACTACGAGCAGTACTTC. Encoded protein: CAWRRGLSNYEQYF.

The rearrangement uses TRBV6-1 and TRBJ2-7; 8 bases agree with TRBD2. The CDR3 is 14 residues long. Trimming removed 8 bases from V and 3 bases from J; junction bases left unmatched: 9. Germline CDR1 MNHNS, CDR2 SASEGT. As DNA, the CDR3 is TGTGCCAGCTCCCGGGGGGGCAGGGGCTACGAGCAGTACTTC. As protein: CASSRGGRGYEQYF.